The rows below give T cell receptor beta chains drawn from one sample of a study of human T cells and chemical hapten exposure. Via MiXCR, TCRdb re-called the RACE reads, giving one row per CDR3 protein. The data hold about 57,000 distinct CDR3 sequences, with 9.3% observed a single time. This specimen was whole blood, taken in connection with sensitization to the hapten diphenylcyclopropenone (DPC). These receptors all stem from a middle-aged woman with alopecia areata. Some clones in this sample may be carry-over from other donors' samples. CDR3s include the opening cysteine and the closing phenylalanine or tryptophan. Each record gives: V gene, D gene, clone size, J gene, CDR3 protein, CDR3 DNA. A D gene is named only where the DNA matches it firmly. Expanded clones are given a class, and other clones once, few, many or no size at all.

TRBV12-3/TRBV12-4,-,few,TRBJ1-2,CASSSTGFGYTF,TGTGCCAGCAGTTCGACGGGGTTTGGCTACACCTTC
TRBV7-9,TRBD2,-,TRBJ2-7,CASSLSSGVHYEQYF,TGTGCCAGCAGCCTATCTAGCGGGGTCCACTACGAGCAGTACTTC
TRBV28,TRBD2,many,TRBJ2-3,CARHRSGGSDTQYF,TGTGCCAGACACCGGTCGGGAGGCTCAGATACGCAGTATTTT
TRBV3-1,-,-,TRBJ2-7,CASSQDLAGYEQYF,TGTGCCAGCAGCCAAGATTTGGCCGGCTACGAGCAGTACTTC
TRBV7-3,-,many,TRBJ2-1,CASSLESRNEQFF,TGTGCCAGCAGCCTGGAGTCGAGAAATGAGCAGTTCTTC
TRBV12-5,-,few,TRBJ1-1,CAKLGQNTEAFF,TGTGCAAAACTGGGCCAGAACACTGAAGCTTTCTTT
TRBV5-1,-,many,TRBJ1-1,CASSLGAGTEAFF,TGCGCCAGCAGCTTGGGCGCTGGCACTGAAGCTTTCTTT
TRBV6-1,-,many,TRBJ1-3,CASRGNTDSGNTIYF,TGTGCCAGCAGAGGCAACACCGACTCTGGAAACACCATATATTTT
TRBV12-3/TRBV12-4,-,many,TRBJ1-2,CASSLRQTYVGGYTF,TGTGCCAGCAGTTTGAGGCAGACGTATGTTGGTGGCTACACCTTC
TRBV7-3,TRBD1,few,TRBJ2-1,CASSLTMTGDNEQFF,TGTGCCAGCAGCTTAACCATGACAGGGGACAATGAGCAGTTCTTC
TRBV10-3,-,many,TRBJ2-2,CATRGNTGELFF,TGTGCCACGCGGGGGAACACCGGGGAGCTGTTTTTT
TRBV9,-,many,TRBJ2-7,CASSVEGTSYEQYF,TGTGCCAGCAGCGTAGAAGGGACAAGCTACGAGCAGTACTTC
TRBV3-1,-,-,TRBJ2-1,CASSQVIRRGNYNEQFF,TGTGCCAGCAGCCAAGTGATAAGGCGGGGAAACTACAATGAGCAGTTCTTC
TRBV3-2,-,many,TRBJ2-4,CASSQEIKTGWRGIAKNIQYF,TGTGCCAGCAGCCAAGAAATCAAGACAGGGTGGAGGGGTATAGCCAAAAACATTCAGTACTTC
TRBV6-2/TRBV6-3,-,many,TRBJ2-3,CASTQQTTSTDTQYF,TGTGCCAGCACCCAGCAGACAACTAGCACAGATACGCAGTATTTT
TRBV7-8,-,many,TRBJ2-7,CASSLSGGAYEQYF,TGTGCCAGCAGCTTATCGGGTGGAGCCTACGAGCAGTACTTC
TRBV5-1,TRBD2,-,TRBJ2-2,CASSLAPGLADTGELFF,TGCGCCAGCAGCCTTGCTCCGGGACTAGCGGACACCGGGGAGCTGTTTTTT
TRBV7-2,-,many,TRBJ2-3,CASSLGLDTQYF,TGTGCCAGCAGCTTAGGGTTGGATACGCAGTATTTT
TRBV7-9,-,-,TRBJ2-4,CASSDRAKNIQYF,TGTGCCAGCAGCGACAGGGCCAAAAACATTCAGTACTTC
TRBV11-2,-,many,TRBJ2-1,CASSPSAYNEQFF,TGTGCCAGCAGCCCCAGTGCCTACAATGAGCAGTTCTTC
TRBV4-1,TRBD1,-,TRBJ2-2,CASRRQGTGELFF,TGCGCCAGCAGGCGACAGGGAACCGGGGAGCTGTTTTTT
TRBV29-1,-,few,TRBJ1-1,CSVAWFTGEAFF,TGCAGCGTTGCCTGGTTTACGGGGGAAGCTTTCTTT
TRBV13,-,-,TRBJ1-1,CASTVGPEAFF,TGTGCCAGCACCGTTGGGCCTGAAGCTTTCTTT
TRBV7-8,-,few,TRBJ2-1,CASSPPGEQFF,TGTGCCAGCAGCCCCCCCGGGGAGCAGTTCTTC
TRBV9,TRBD1,many,TRBJ2-7,CASSPRTGPEQYF,TGTGCCAGCAGCCCACGGACAGGGCCCGAGCAGTACTTC
TRBV12-3/TRBV12-4,-,few,TRBJ1-2,CASSLGGRVYTF,TGTGCCAGCAGCTTGGGGGGCAGGGTCTACACCTTC
TRBV29-1,-,-,TRBJ1-2,CSVRRQDGYTF,TGCAGCGTCCGGAGGCAGGATGGCTACACCTTC
TRBV6-1,-,few,TRBJ1-5,CASSEPGQGYGNQPQHF,TGTGCCAGCAGTGAACCGGGTCAGGGATACGGCAATCAGCCCCAGCATTTT
TRBV3-1,-,many,TRBJ1-1,CASSRSGNTEAFF,TGTGCCAGCAGCCGTAGCGGGAACACTGAAGCTTTCTTT
TRBV4-1,-,-,TRBJ2-7,CASSQDPKVVTASYEQYF,TGCGCCAGCAGCCAAGACCCAAAGGTCGTTACGGCGTCCTACGAGCAGTACTTC
TRBV29-1,-,-,TRBJ1-1,CSVESIQAFF,TGCAGCGTTGAATCGATTCAAGCTTTCTTT
TRBV20-1,-,-,TRBJ2-5,CSAKGTDPFQETQYF,TGCAGTGCGAAAGGGACGGACCCTTTCCAAGAGACCCAGTACTTC
TRBV28,TRBD1,-,TRBJ2-7,CASSSGTAGLGQYF,TGTGCCAGCAGTTCCGGGACAGCCGGTCTGGGGCAGTACTTC
TRBV6-5,TRBD2,few,TRBJ2-2,CASRLAGSTRSTGELFF,TGTGCCAGCAGGCTAGCGGGGAGTACTCGAAGCACCGGGGAGCTGTTTTTT
TRBV6-2/TRBV6-3,-,many,TRBJ1-1,CASSPGAGQRLNTEAFF,TGTGCCAGCAGTCCCGGCGCAGGCCAGAGATTAAACACTGAAGCTTTCTTT
TRBV5-1,TRBD1,few,TRBJ1-4,CASSFRDSREKLFF,TGCGCCAGCAGCTTCCGGGACAGTCGAGAAAAACTGTTTTTT